The rows below give T cell receptor beta chains drawn from one sample of a study of cytotoxic CD8 clonotypes in ibrutinib-treated CLL. TCRdb's copy holds only in-frame clones and misses some; the assay was immunoSEQ multiplex PCR. The sample has some 130,000 clones, 80% to 90% seen once. The sample here was PBMCs, taken after 24 months of ibrutinib treatment. These receptors came from a human donor with chronic lymphocytic leukemia. Both conserved end residues are part of each CDR3. D genes are given only for firm matches. Clone sizes are given selectively: once, few, many, or a class where the clone is expanded.

TRBJ1-6	few	TRBV25-1	TRBD1	CASSAYRGENSPLHF	TGTGCCAGCAGTGCCTACAGGGGTGAAAATTCACCCCTCCACTTT
TRBJ2-3	-	TRBV5-1	-	CASSSGTPTDTQYF	TGCGCCAGCAGCTCCGGGACTCCGACAGATACGCAGTATTTT
TRBJ2-3	-	TRBV9	-	CASSVVGSGSTDTQYF	TGTGCCAGCAGCGTAGTGGGGAGCGGTAGCACAGATACGCAGTATTTT
TRBJ1-1	-	TRBV7-9	TRBD1	CASEGQPNTEAFF	TGTGCCAGCGAGGGACAGCCGAACACTGAAGCTTTCTTT
TRBJ1-1	-	TRBV6-5	-	CASRSDTFYGEAFF	TGTGCCAGCAGATCGGACACCTTTTATGGTGAAGCTTTCTTT
TRBJ1-1	-	TRBV19	-	CASSIESGAFEAFF	TGTGCCAGTAGTATAGAATCAGGGGCGTTTGAAGCTTTCTTT
TRBJ2-6	-	TRBV21-1	-	CASSQLTATWRLDNVLTF	TGTGCCAGCAGCCAACTCACAGCGACCTGGCGGTTGGACAACGTCCTGACTTTC
TRBJ1-3	-	TRBV5-1	-	CASSPLPSSGNTIYF	TGCGCCAGCAGCCCCTTGCCCAGTTCTGGAAACACCATATATTTT
TRBJ2-3	-	TRBV6-6	-	CATRGDTQYF	TGTGCCACCAGAGGGGATACGCAGTATTTT
TRBJ1-4	-	TRBV27	-	CASSDLGTANEKLFF	TGTGCCAGCAGTGACCTCGGGACTGCGAATGAAAAACTGTTTTTT
TRBJ2-3	-	TRBV18	-	CASSPGDTQYF	TGTGCCAGCTCACCGGGGGATACGCAGTATTTT
TRBJ2-5	-	TRBV21-1	-	CASSKIEGQTQYF	TGTGCCAGCAGCAAAATTGAAGGGCAGACCCAGTACTTC
TRBJ2-7	-	TRBV4-1	TRBD1	CASSQDGDRASYEQYF	TGCGCCAGCAGCCAAGACGGGGACAGGGCCTCCTACGAGCAGTACTTC
TRBJ1-2	-	TRBV7-2	-	CASSPRVYYGYTF	TGTGCCAGCAGCCCCAGGGTCTACTATGGCTACACCTTC
TRBJ1-1	-	TRBV7-8	TRBD1	CASSKRTGLTNTEAFF	TGTGCCAGCAGCAAAAGGACAGGCTTAACGAACACTGAAGCTTTCTTT
TRBJ1-2	-	TRBV19	-	CASSTSGGGGYTF	TGTGCCAGTAGTACCTCGGGAGGAGGTGGCTACACCTTC
TRBJ1-2	-	TRBV28	-	CASSLVLGAVNYGYTF	TGTGCCAGCAGTTTGGTGTTGGGGGCGGTAAACTATGGCTACACCTTC
TRBJ1-2	-	TRBV7-2	-	CASSLVYGYTF	TGTGCCAGCAGCTTAGTATATGGCTACACCTTC
TRBJ2-2	-	TRBV2	-	CASSGGNTGELFF	TGTGCCAGCAGCGGGGGGAACACCGGGGAGCTGTTTTTT
TRBJ1-2	-	TRBV7-2	-	CASSLEGVNGYTF	TGTGCCAGCAGCTTAGAGGGGGTCAATGGCTACACCTTC
TRBJ1-5	-	TRBV11-2	TRBD1	CASSWGQGGNQPQHF	TGTGCCAGCAGCTGGGGACAGGGAGGCAATCAGCCCCAGCATTTT
TRBJ1-2	-	TRBV28	-	CASRDPSYGYTF	TGTGCCAGCAGAGACCCGAGCTATGGCTACACCTTC